The source of this T cell receptor beta chain is a study of blood T cell repertoires in COVID-19. Germline loops: CDR1 ENHRY, CDR2 SYGVKD. With 3 bases clipped from V and 7 bases from J, the junction kept 9 bases outside the gene matches. CDR3 length: 15 residues. Original analysis: Amplification from reference gene primers served as the basis for estimated nucleated cell counts. Assay used: immunoSEQ multiplex PCR; TCRdb lists only in-frame clones, some missing. That table is the source of V, J and clone size, and D and trimming were worked out from the DNA. The sample shows nearly 25,000 clones, 92% of them seen only once.

The sequence derives from a man in his 70s with active COVID-19. The genes are TRBV10-3 and TRBJ2-1, with 7 bases that match TRBD1. Sequenced input: peripheral blood. The CDR3 spells CAISDPRGLGNEQFF. CDR3 bases: TGTGCCATCAGTGACCCAAGGGGGCTTGGGAATGAGCAGTTCTTC.